The rows below give T cell receptor beta chains drawn from one sample of a study of cytomegalovirus exposure and HLA in healthy donors. The method was immunoSEQ multiplex PCR; TCRdb's version includes in-frame clones alone and lacks a portion of them. The sample carries around 140,000 clones, roughly three fifths recorded once. Input material: PBMCs. These receptors were taken from a woman aged 40 to 50 in good health and CMV-seronegative. The CDR3 runs from the conserved cysteine through the conserved F or W.

v_gene,j_gene,CDR3aa
TRBV27,TRBJ2-7,CASSIPGLAGGVYEQYF
TRBV7-9,TRBJ1-5,CASSLARGGFNQPQHF
TRBV5-1,TRBJ2-7,CASSLAAGGRYEQYF
TRBV5-6,TRBJ2-5,CASSSMGHETQYF
TRBV12-5,TRBJ2-1,CASGSRSSYNEQFF
TRBV4-3,TRBJ1-4,CASSQDPGEGPTNEKLFF
TRBV4-2,TRBJ2-7,CASSWDRGSYEQYF
TRBV2,TRBJ1-1,CASSGGGMNTEAFF
TRBV6-4,TRBJ1-3,CASSDSRVRNTIYF
TRBV19,TRBJ1-1,CASSIWTGGPNTEAFF
TRBV7-3,TRBJ1-6,CASSLGLYNSPLHF
TRBV13,TRBJ1-1,CASSLMGAHHTEAFF
TRBV7-2,TRBJ1-5,CASSLAGGILNQPQHF
TRBV18,TRBJ2-7,CASSPGTGEAYEQYF
TRBV5-1,TRBJ2-7,CASSLVRGNPYEQYF
TRBV7-9,TRBJ2-7,CASSFDSPGGEQYF
TRBV7-8,TRBJ1-5,CASSLAPTGWQPQHF
TRBV18,TRBJ1-1,CASSPDRTNTEAFF
TRBV28,TRBJ1-1,CAVSSQGARTEAFF
TRBV7-2,TRBJ2-5,CASSYLGTSGETQYF
TRBV6-1,TRBJ1-2,CASSEARQTYGYTF
TRBV7-9,TRBJ2-5,CASSLVSIQGLETQYF
TRBV2,TRBJ2-7,CASTRQIYEQYF
TRBV4-3,TRBJ2-7,CASSQDPGSYEQYF
TRBV29-1,TRBJ1-1,CSVELHPGTEAFF
TRBV27,TRBJ1-3,CASSLGLYPGNTIYF
TRBV11-2,TRBJ1-6,CASSPQDGGLVHF
TRBV15,TRBJ1-2,CATGRGTATIGGLNGYTF
TRBV27,TRBJ1-4,CASSSRSRGVPKSNEKLFF
TRBV12-5,TRBJ1-4,CASGLEYGQGVEKLFF
TRBV5-4,TRBJ1-1,CASSLGQANTEAFF
TRBV27,TRBJ2-7,CASSRRTEKIYEQYF
TRBV19,TRBJ1-2,CASSMGQFSGYTF
TRBV28,TRBJ1-2,CASSTRQGKDGYTF
TRBV7-8,TRBJ1-4,CASTSSGTSNEKLFF
TRBV5-6,TRBJ2-7,CASSWDGGLGYEQYF
TRBV5-6,TRBJ2-5,CASSLTSGAVETQYF
TRBV5-1,TRBJ2-7,CASSSSSRDSSSYEQYF
TRBV5-1,TRBJ2-3,CASSLGASIGLTDTQYF
TRBV19,TRBJ1-2,CASSSTGGVAGYTF
TRBV5-1,TRBJ2-5,CASSQQGAEGETQYF
TRBV2,TRBJ2-1,CASRITGSKQFF